This entry concerns a single T cell receptor beta chain. The antigen is undetermined. These data are taken from a study of beta chain features in type 1 diabetes. Background on the study: Across all samples, 100 million to 130 million sorted cells were examined.

Sorting based on CD45RO/CCR7/CD25/CD127/CD95/CD27 separated CD4+ naive, central memory, regulatory and stem cell-like memory cells. cDNA synthesis used the whole RNA isolate, giving expressed TCRB sequences. Assay used: immunoSEQ multiplex PCR; TCRdb lists only in-frame clones, some missing. The profile shows 630,000 or so clones, roughly 13% of them singletons. Whole-study findings and limits: Any HLA effect on TCRB rearrangement was left unresolved by small sub-analyses. At VDJ recombination sites, type 1 diabetes patients had fewer insertions and more deleted nucleotides. Moderately but significantly shorter TCRB CDR3s were found in Type 1 diabetes patients in all four CD4+ subsets.

This TCR was sampled from a young man with type 1 diabetes. Sequencing was carried out using naive CD4+ T cells from blood.

As DNA, the CDR3 is TGTGCCTGGAGTGAGCAGGGGGCTGGATATGGCTACACCTTC. It translates to CAWSEQGAGYGYTF. The chain joins TRBV30 to TRBJ1-2, with TRBD1 matching over 8 bases. V shed 1 base, J shed 5 bases, and the junction held 6 bases outside the gene matches. CDR3 length: 14 residues. CDR1 and CDR2 (germline): GTSNPN, SVGIG (reference sequence).